This passage covers 18 T cell receptor beta chains from one sample sequenced in a study of blood T cells in healthy people across ages. Primers used in a second PCR of roughly 6 to 12 cycles were a sample-barcoded 5' primer and a J-beta primer mix. TCRdb reanalysed the 5' RACE reads using MiXCR and keeps one entry per CDR3 protein. Of 1,800,000 or so distinct CDR3 sequences listed, approximately 40% are singletons. The sample consisted of blood. These receptors were taken from a human donor in good health.

This clonotype occurred many times. The chain employs TRBV20-1 and TRBJ2-7; TRBD2 agrees at 12 bases. The length of the CDR3 is 15 residues. CDR1 and CDR2 from the germline V gene are DFQATT and SNEGSKA (reference sequence). The J segment lost 5 bases and the V segment lost 3 bases, leaving 8 bases of the junction unmatched. Here the CDR3 reads CSASFLAGGQDEQYF. In nucleotides, the CDR3 is TGCAGTGCTAGCTTCCTAGCGGGGGGGCAAGACGAGCAGTACTTC.

This sequence joins TRBV11-2 and TRBJ2-3, with 7 bases identical to TRBD1. CDR1 and CDR2 (germline): SGHAT, FQNNGV. The CDR3 consists of 16 residues. V lost 1 base, J lost 2 bases, and 6 bases stayed unmatched. The CDR3 DNA is TGTGCCAGCAGCTTAGTAGGGGGCAGGGTCACAGATACGCAGTATTTT. As protein: CASSLVGGRVTDTQYF. Together with reference TRBV11-2 and TRBJ2-3, the CDR3 gives the full variable domain: EAGVAQSPRYKIIEKRQSVAFWCNPISGHATLYWYQQILGQGPKLLIQFQNNGVVDDSQLPKDRFSAERLKGVDSTLKIQPAKLEDSAVYLCASSLVGGRVTDTQYFGPGTRLTVL.

This chain uses TRBV20-1 with TRBJ1-4, with D maybe TRBD1 (5 bases). The CDR3 consists of 14 residues. V lost 5 bases to trimming and J lost 8 bases, with 18 bases between them. Germline loops: CDR1 DFQATT, CDR2 SNEGSKA (reference sequence). In DNA, the CDR3 is TGCAGTGCTTCCAATCGGCAGGGACGCGAAAAACTGTTTTTT. It codes for CSASNRQGREKLFF.

This chain connects TRBV12-5 to TRBJ2-3; D is uncertain. Trimming left V 1 base short and J 2 bases short, with 7 bases between. The germline V gene encodes CDR1 LGHNT and CDR2 FRNRAP. The CDR3 contains 14 residues. Here the CDR3 reads CASGLGQITDTQYF. The CDR3 coding sequence is TGTGCTAGTGGTTTGGGGCAGATCACAGATACGCAGTATTTT. Full variable domain (rest looked up from reference TRBV12-5 and TRBJ2-3): DARVTQTPRHKVTEMGQEVTMRCQPILGHNTVFWYRQTMMQGLELLAYFRNRAPLDDSGMPKDRFSAEMPDATLATLKIQPSEPRDSAVYFCASGLGQITDTQYFGPGTRLTVL.

The chain employs TRBV12-3 or TRBV12-4 and TRBJ2-5, with D possibly TRBD2 on 5 matching bases. V lost 3 bases and J lost 5, with 10 bases in between. The CDR3 loop spans 13 amino acids. CDR3 coding DNA: TGTGCCAGCAGTTTTTCCCTAGCCGAGACCCAGTACTTC. Translated: CASSFSLAETQYF.

The rearrangement links TRBV21-1 to TRBJ1-5. TRBV21-1 constitutes a pseudogene. The CDR3 consists of 16 residues. In DNA form, the CDR3 reads TGTGCCAGCAGCAAAGATATTAGGACTTCGGAACAGCCCCAGCATTTT. Amino acid sequence: CASSKDIRTSEQPQHF.

The chain links TRBV19 to TRBJ1-5; D is unresolved. Germline V lookup: CDR1 LNHDA, CDR2 SQIVND (reference sequence). Trimming took 4 bases from V and 5 from J, leaving 9 bases between them. The CDR3 contains 13 residues. The chain's CDR3 is CASSSTDHQPQHF. The CDR3 nucleotides are TGTGCCAGTAGTAGCACAGACCATCAGCCCCAGCATTTT.

In regard to this clonotype: A read error is possible here, since a much larger clone lies one base away. The chain has TRBV24-1 and TRBJ2-7; perhaps D is TRBD1 or TRBD2 (5 bases each). Trimming removed 5 bases at V and 3 bases at J, with 19 bases between. Germline CDR1 is KGHDR and CDR2 is SFDVKD. This CDR3 region has 16 residues. The CDR3 nucleotides are TGTGCCACCAGTGGCCTCGGCCGGGACGGAAACTACGAGCAGTACTTC. Encoded protein: CATSGLGRDGNYEQYF.

Only a few counts were recorded for this clonotype. The chain is built from TRBV10-3 and TRBJ1-4; 7 bases are a match to TRBD1. Germline V gives CDR1 ENHRY, CDR2 SYGVKD. There are 14 residues in the CDR3. The V and J ends lost 3 bases and 8 bases, in that order; junction bases with no gene match: 6. CDR3 nucleotide sequence: TGTGCCATCAGTGAAGGGGGCAGCGGGGAAAAACTGTTTTTT. It yields the protein CAISEGGSGEKLFF.

This chain connects TRBV7-9 to TRBJ2-7; unclear D gene. From germline, CDR1 is SEHNR and CDR2 FQNEAQ (reference sequence). Trimming pared 2 bases from V and 0 bases from J, leaving 11 bases between. The CDR3 is made up of 15 amino acids. CDR3 in amino acids: CASSLSDTLSYEQYF. CDR3 nucleotides: TGTGCCAGCAGCTTATCAGATACCCTCTCCTACGAGCAGTACTTC. Full variable domain (rest looked up from reference TRBV7-9 and TRBJ2-7): DTGVSQNPRHKITKRGQNVTFRCDPISEHNRLYWYRQTLGQGPEFLTYFQNEAQLEKSRLLSDRFSAERPKGSFSTLEIQRTEQGDSAMYLCASSLSDTLSYEQYFGPGTRLTVT.

Comments on this clonotype: A read error may produce the germline difference seen at one junction end. The V and J genes are TRBV7-2 and TRBJ2-5; D is uncertain. This CDR3 contains 15 residues. From germline, CDR1 is SGHTA and CDR2 FQGNSA. CDR3 sequence (DNA): TGTGCCAGCCGCTTAGTTGCGGCGGCGGAGGAGACCCAGTACTTC. This encodes CASRLVAAAEETQYF.

This clonotype showed up just a few times. The J gene is TRBJ2-1, the V gene TRBV7-3, with 9 nucleotides matching TRBD1. The CDR3 totals 18 residues. The V segment lost 2 bases and the J segment 5 bases; nucleotides outside the gene matches: 13. Germline values: CDR1 SGHTA, CDR2 FQGTGA. The CDR3 reads CASSLYTQGQGIHNEQFF. Written as DNA, the CDR3 is TGTGCCAGCAGCTTATATACCCAAGGACAGGGGATCCACAATGAGCAGTTCTTC. The variable domain in full, with the rest retrieved from reference TRBV7-3 and TRBJ2-1, is GAGVSQTPSNKVTEKGKYVELRCDPISGHTALYWYRQSLGQGPEFLIYFQGTGAADDSGLPNDRFFAVRPEGSVSTLKIQRTERGDSAVYLCASSLYTQGQGIHNEQFFGPGTRLTVL.

V usage is TRBV28 and J usage is TRBJ1-1; the match to TRBD1 covers 8 bases. The CDR3 runs to 11 residues. Germline V lookup: CDR1 MDHEN, CDR2 SYDVKM. J lost 7 bases, V lost 10 bases, and 5 bases had no gene match. In DNA form, the CDR3 reads TGTGCCACCATACAGGGGGGTGAAGCTTTCTTT. Its translation: CATIQGGEAFF.

Comments on this clonotype: One end of the junction is discordant with germline, which a read error may explain. The chain combines TRBV11-1 with TRBJ2-1; TRBD2 agrees at 11 bases. The CDR3 is 17 residues long. Germline CDR1 and CDR2: SGHAT and FQDESV (reference sequence). The CDR3 nucleotides are TGCGCCAGCAGCCTTGCTCTAGCGGGGGGTACCTACAATGAGCAGTTCTTC. This codes for CASSLALAGGTYNEQFF.

The rearrangement links TRBV20-1 to TRBJ2-7, with D possibly called TRBD1 or TRBD2 (5 bases each). The CDR3 has 14 residues. Trimming removed 6 bases at V and 2 bases at J, with 17 bases between. The germline CDR1 and CDR2 sequences are DFQATT and SNEGSKA (reference sequence). The CDR3 sequence is CSAERDGLTYEQYF. Written as DNA, the CDR3 is TGCAGTGCCGAACGGGACGGACTTACCTACGAGCAGTACTTC.

The V call is TRBV4-2, the J call TRBJ1-5; D is undetermined. Germline V lookup: CDR1 LGHNA, CDR2 YNFKEQ. The CDR3 has 16 residues. V dropped 0 bases and J dropped 0 bases, with 9 bases sitting between them. The chain's CDR3 is CASSQDGGFSNQPQHF. The DNA for the CDR3 is TGTGCCAGCAGCCAAGACGGTGGCTTTAGCAATCAGCCCCAGCATTTT.

This clonotype was detected a few times. The rearrangement links TRBV20-1 to TRBJ2-5; TRBD2 might be the D (6 bases). Germline loops: CDR1 DFQATT, CDR2 SNEGSKA (reference sequence). Between the trimmed V and J ends, which lost 4 bases and 11 bases, there was a span of 32 bases. There are 17 residues in the CDR3. CDR3 in DNA: TGCAGTGCTAATGATATCCCAGGGAAGACACTTCCGGGGGAGCAGTACTTC. Translation gives CSANDIPGKTLPGEQYF.

This clonotype has just a few counts. The chain couples TRBV6-1 to TRBJ2-5, with D unclear. The CDR3 sequence is 13 residues long. Trimming left V 2 bases short and J 5 bases short, with 9 bases between. Germline assignment: CDR1 MNHNS and CDR2 SASEGT. CDR3 nucleotides: TGTGCCAGCAGTGAATTTTTCGGGGAGACCCAGTACTTC. Protein: CASSEFFGETQYF.